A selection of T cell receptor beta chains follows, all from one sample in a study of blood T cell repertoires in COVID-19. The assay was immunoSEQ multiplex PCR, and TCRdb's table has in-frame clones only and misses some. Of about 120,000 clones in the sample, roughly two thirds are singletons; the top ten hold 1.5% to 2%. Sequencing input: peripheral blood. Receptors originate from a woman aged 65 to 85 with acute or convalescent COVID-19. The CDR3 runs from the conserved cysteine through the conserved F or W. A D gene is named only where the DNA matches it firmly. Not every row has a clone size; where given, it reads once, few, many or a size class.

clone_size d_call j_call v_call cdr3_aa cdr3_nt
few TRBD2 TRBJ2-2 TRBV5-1 CASSAGLVTGELFF TGCGCCAGCAGCGCGGGACTAGTTACCGGGGAGCTGTTTTTT
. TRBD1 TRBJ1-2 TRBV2 CASSEGFSGTDPYGYTF TGTGCCAGCAGTGAAGGTTTTTCCGGGACAGATCCCTATGGCTACACCTTC
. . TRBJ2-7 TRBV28 CASSEGTLYEQYF TGTGCCAGCAGTGAGGGGACTCTGTACGAGCAGTACTTC
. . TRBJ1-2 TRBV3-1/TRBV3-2 CASSQGRKQANYGYTF TGTGCCAGCAGTCAAGGCAGAAAACAGGCAAACTATGGCTACACCTTC
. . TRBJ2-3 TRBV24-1 CATSDFERVGTDTQYF TGTGCCACCAGTGATTTTGAGCGGGTGGGCACAGATACGCAGTATTTT
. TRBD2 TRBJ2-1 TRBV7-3 CASSLSWTSYNEQFF TGTGCCAGCAGCTTAAGTTGGACTAGCTACAATGAGCAGTTCTTC
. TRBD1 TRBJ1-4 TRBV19 CASTPGLSWTGSREKLFF TGTGCCAGTACCCCGGGCCTTTCTTGGACAGGGTCGAGGGAAAAACTGTTTTTT
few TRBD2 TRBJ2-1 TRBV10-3 CAISDLLAGAGDEQFF TGTGCCATCAGTGACCTACTAGCGGGAGCCGGGGATGAGCAGTTCTTC
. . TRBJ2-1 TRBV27 CASGSAHNEQFF TGTGCCAGCGGGAGCGCCCATAACGAGCAGTTCTTC
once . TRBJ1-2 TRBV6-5 CASKTEGGAPYGYTF TGTGCCAGCAAAACCGAAGGAGGAGCACCCTATGGCTACACCTTC
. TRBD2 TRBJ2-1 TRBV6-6 CASRGLAGGAEQFF TGTGCCAGCAGGGGACTAGCGGGGGGGGCAGAGCAGTTCTTC
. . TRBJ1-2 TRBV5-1 CASRQRQEEGYTF TGCGCCAGCAGACAAAGACAGGAGGAGGGCTACACCTTC
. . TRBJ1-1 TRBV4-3 CASSQDWGGNTEAFF TGCGCCAGCAGCCAAGATTGGGGGGGGAACACTGAAGCTTTCTTT
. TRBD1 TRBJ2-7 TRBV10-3 CAIRGTGGIDEQYF TGTGCCATCAGGGGGACAGGGGGTATCGACGAGCAGTACTTC
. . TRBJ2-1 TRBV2 CASSGGGWYEQFF TGTGCCAGCAGCGGCGGTGGGTGGTATGAGCAGTTCTTC
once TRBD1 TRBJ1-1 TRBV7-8 CASSPDRGRRTFF TGTGCCAGCAGCCCCGACAGGGGGCGACGAACTTTCTTT
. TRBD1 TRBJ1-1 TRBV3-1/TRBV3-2 CASRYGTANTEAFF TGTGCCAGCAGGTACGGGACAGCCAACACTGAAGCTTTCTTT
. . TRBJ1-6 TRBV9 CASSVEGQGYSPLHF TGTGCCAGCAGCGTAGAAGGGCAGGGATATTCACCCCTCCACTTT
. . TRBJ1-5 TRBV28 CASSHRGGNGNQPQHF TGTGCCAGCAGCCACCGGGGAGGGAATGGCAATCAGCCCCAGCATTTT
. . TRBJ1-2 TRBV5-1 CASSLESPSYGYTF TGCGCCAGCAGCCTAGAATCTCCGTCCTATGGCTACACCTTC
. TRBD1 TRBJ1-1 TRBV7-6 CASSLGTGVMNTEAFF TGTGCCAGCAGCTTAGGGACAGGGGTAATGAACACTGAAGCTTTCTTT
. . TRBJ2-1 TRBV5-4 CASSGQSKAYNEQFF TGTGCCAGCTCCGGACAGTCGAAGGCCTACAATGAGCAGTTCTTC
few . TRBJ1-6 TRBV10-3 CAISESGSNSPLHF TGTGCCATCAGTGAGTCGGGCAGTAATTCACCCCTCCACTTT
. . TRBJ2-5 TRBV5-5 CASSSIGGQETQYF TGTGCCAGCAGCTCAATAGGGGGCCAAGAGACCCAGTACTTC
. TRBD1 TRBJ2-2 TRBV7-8 CASSRDRGLTGELFF TGTGCCAGCAGTAGGGACAGGGGGCTAACCGGGGAGCTGTTTTTT
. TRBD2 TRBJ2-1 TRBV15 CATSSLPRREETYNEQFF TGTGCCACCAGCAGTCTCCCCAGGCGGGAGGAAACGTACAATGAGCAGTTCTTC
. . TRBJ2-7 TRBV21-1 CASRPGHRVAGTSYEQYF TGTGCCAGCAGACCGGGACATCGAGTAGCGGGCACCTCCTACGAGCAGTACTTC
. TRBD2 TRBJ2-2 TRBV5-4 CASSFYTSGAGELFF TGTGCCAGCAGCTTCTATACTAGCGGGGCCGGGGAGCTGTTTTTT
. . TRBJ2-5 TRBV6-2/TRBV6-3 CASSQIPQETQYF TGTGCCAGCAGTCAAATCCCCCAAGAGACCCAGTACTTC
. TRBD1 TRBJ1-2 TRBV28 CASNPLGLRGRATNYGYTF TGTGCCAGCAATCCCCTGGGTCTCAGGGGGCGGGCTACTAACTATGGCTACACCTTC
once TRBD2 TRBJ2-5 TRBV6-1 CASSESGGQETQYF TGTGCCAGCAGTGAATCGGGAGGCCAAGAGACCCAGTACTTC
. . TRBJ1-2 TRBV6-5 CASSYRGGGNYGYTF TGTGCCAGCAGTTACCGGGGAGGGGGTAACTATGGCTACACCTTC
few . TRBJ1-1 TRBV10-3 CAIWEQGEAFF TGTGCCATCTGGGAACAGGGAGAAGCTTTCTTT
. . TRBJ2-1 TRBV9 CASSVGLRGATYNEQFF TGTGCCAGCAGCGTCGGGCTCAGGGGAGCCACCTACAATGAGCAGTTCTTC
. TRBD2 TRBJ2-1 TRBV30 CTLGGRGNEQFF TGTACCCTAGGCGGGAGGGGGAATGAGCAGTTCTTC